This T cell receptor beta chain was identified in a study of CD8+CD57+ T cells in acquired aplastic anemia. Study as a whole: The study obtained an average of around 2.9 ug of DNA from sorted CD4+ and CD8+ cells. General study points: Overlap between patients and controls comprised twenty-nine CD8+ CDR3 sequences.

Patients included in sequencing had previously demonstrated CD8+CD57+ cell expansion by flow cytometry. Each patient carried a diagnosis of severe acquired aplastic anemia. The TCR beta profiling, which covered VDJ combination and CDR3 sequence, was carried out using genomic DNA as the template. TCRdb ran MiXCR on the reads and lists one entry per CDR3 protein. Of hundreds of thousands of distinct CDR3 sequences detected, about a third appear once; the ten largest clones hold nearly 0.85%. This clonotype was recorded at least ten times. Antigen unknown. The source of this sequence is a human donor with aplastic anemia. Sequencing used sorted CD4+, CD8+, or CD8+CD57+ T cells (not recorded which) from PBMCs.

CDR3: CASSGVGGDTQYF. The CDR3 nucleotides read TGCGCCAGCAGTGGGGTGGGGGGAGATACGCAGTATTTT. The chain recombines TRBV10-2 with TRBJ2-3; the D gene is possibly TRBD2 (6 bases). Trimming left V 4 bases short and J 5 bases short, with 10 bases between. Germline-derived CDR1 and CDR2 are WSHSY and SAAADI. This CDR3 spans 13 amino acids.